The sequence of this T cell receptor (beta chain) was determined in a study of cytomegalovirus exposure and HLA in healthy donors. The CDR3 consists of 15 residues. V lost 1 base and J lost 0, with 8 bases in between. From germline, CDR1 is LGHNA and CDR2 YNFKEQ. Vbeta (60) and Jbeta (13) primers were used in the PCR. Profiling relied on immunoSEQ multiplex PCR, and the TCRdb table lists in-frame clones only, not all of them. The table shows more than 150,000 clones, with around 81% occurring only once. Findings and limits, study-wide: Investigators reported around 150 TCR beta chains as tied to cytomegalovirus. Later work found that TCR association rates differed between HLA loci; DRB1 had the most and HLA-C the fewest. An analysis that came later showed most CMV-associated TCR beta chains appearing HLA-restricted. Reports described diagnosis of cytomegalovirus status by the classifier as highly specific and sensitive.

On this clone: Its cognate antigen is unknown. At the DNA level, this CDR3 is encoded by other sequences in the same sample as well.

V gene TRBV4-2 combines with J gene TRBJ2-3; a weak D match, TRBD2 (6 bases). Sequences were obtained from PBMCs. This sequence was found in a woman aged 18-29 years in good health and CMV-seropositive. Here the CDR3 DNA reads TGTGCCAGCAGCCAAGTCGCGGGGAGCACAGATACGCAGTATTTT. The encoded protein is CASSQVAGSTDTQYF.